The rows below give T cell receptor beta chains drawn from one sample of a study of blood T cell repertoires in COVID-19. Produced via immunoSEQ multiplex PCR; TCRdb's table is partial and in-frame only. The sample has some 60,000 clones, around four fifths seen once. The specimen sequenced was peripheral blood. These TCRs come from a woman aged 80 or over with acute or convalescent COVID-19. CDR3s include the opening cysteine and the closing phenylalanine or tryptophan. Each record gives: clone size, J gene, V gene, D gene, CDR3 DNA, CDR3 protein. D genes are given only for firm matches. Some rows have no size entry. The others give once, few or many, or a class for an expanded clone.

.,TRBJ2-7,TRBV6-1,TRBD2,TGTGCCAGCAGTGATTATAGCGGGAGACTCCTTAGCTCCTACGAGCAGTACTTC,CASSDYSGRLLSSYEQYF
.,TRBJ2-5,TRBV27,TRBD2,TGTGCCAGCAGGGCTAGCGGTGAAGAGACCCAGTACTTC,CASRASGEETQYF
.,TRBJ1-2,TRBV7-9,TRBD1,TGTGCCAGCAGCTTAGAGGCAGGGGGCGGAAGCTATGGCTACACCTTC,CASSLEAGGGSYGYTF
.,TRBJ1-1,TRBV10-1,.,TGCGCCAGCACTTTCGGGTCGGACACTGAAGCTTTCTTT,CASTFGSDTEAFF
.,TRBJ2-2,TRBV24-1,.,TGTGCCACCAGTGATTTTTCTGGTGGTATAGGGGATCACGGGGAGCTGTTTTTT,CATSDFSGGIGDHGELFF
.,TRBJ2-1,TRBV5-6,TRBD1,TGTGCCAGCAGCAACCCCGGGACAGTACCTTACAATGAGCAGTTCTTC,CASSNPGTVPYNEQFF
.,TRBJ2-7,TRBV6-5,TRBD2,TGTGCCAGCAGTTCCTCAGCGGGAGTCCCGTACTTC,CASSSSAGVPYF
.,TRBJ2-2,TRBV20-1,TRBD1,TGCAGTGCTAGTTTTTCCGGGACAGGGCGCTTTAACACCGGGGAGCTGTTTTTT,CSASFSGTGRFNTGELFF
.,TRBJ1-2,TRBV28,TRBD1,TGTGCCAGCAGTACACAGACAGGGGGCAATTATGGCTACACCTTC,CASSTQTGGNYGYTF
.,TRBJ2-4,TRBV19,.,TGTGCCACCAAATCACAGGGATACTCTACCAAAAACATTCAGTACTTC,CATKSQGYSTKNIQYF
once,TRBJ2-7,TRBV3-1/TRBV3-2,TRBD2,TGTGCCAGCACCGGATTAGCGGGGGGGTCGTTCGAGCAGTACTTC,CASTGLAGGSFEQYF
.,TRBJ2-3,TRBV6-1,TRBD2,TGTGCCAGCAGTGAAGATGTCGGGAGGGCCGGGGGGGATACGCAGTATTTT,CASSEDVGRAGGDTQYF
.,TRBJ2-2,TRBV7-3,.,TGTGCCAGCAGCTTAATTTCCCCAGGGCCTCCGAACACCGGGGAGCTGTTTTTT,CASSLISPGPPNTGELFF
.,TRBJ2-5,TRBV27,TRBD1,TGTGCCAGCAGTTTTATTGCCTCCGGGACAGAACAAGAGACCCAGTACTTC,CASSFIASGTEQETQYF
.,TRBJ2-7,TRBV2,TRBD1,TGTGCCAGCACTAGGGGGCAGGGGGCTGGAGAGCAGTACTTC,CASTRGQGAGEQYF
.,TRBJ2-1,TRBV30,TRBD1,TGTGCCTCTACCCCGGGACAGGGGATCTACAATGAGCAGTTCTTC,CASTPGQGIYNEQFF
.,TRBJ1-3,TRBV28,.,TGTGCCAGCAGTTCACAGGGATTGAGAAACACCATATATTTT,CASSSQGLRNTIYF
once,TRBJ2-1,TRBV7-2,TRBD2,TGTGCCAGCAGCTTGGCCCTAGCGGGATATTACAATGAGCAGTTCTTC,CASSLALAGYYNEQFF
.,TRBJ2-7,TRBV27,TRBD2,TGTGCCAGCAGTTTGTTGAGCGGGGGAGGCCTCGAGCAGTACTTC,CASSLLSGGGLEQYF
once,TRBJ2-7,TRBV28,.,TGTGCCAGCAGAGCAGGGCTGTGGCCCTACGAGCAGTACTTC,CASRAGLWPYEQYF
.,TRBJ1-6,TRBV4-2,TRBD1,TGTGCCAGCAGCCAAGGTCGGGCAGGGGGCCACTCACCCCTCCACTTT,CASSQGRAGGHSPLHF
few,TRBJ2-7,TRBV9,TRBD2,TGTGCCAGCAGCCCCTTGCCCGGACTAGCGGGACTGCCCTCCTACGAGCAGTACTTC,CASSPLPGLAGLPSYEQYF
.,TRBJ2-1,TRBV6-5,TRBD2,TGTGCCAGCACCCGGACTAGCGGGGTAGTCAATGAGCAGTTCTTC,CASTRTSGVVNEQFF
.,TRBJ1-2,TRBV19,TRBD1,TGTGCCAGTAGTATTGCTAACAGGGGAGGCTATGGCTACACCTTC,CASSIANRGGYGYTF
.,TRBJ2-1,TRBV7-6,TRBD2,TGTGCCAGCAGCCCCTCCTTATCCCGAGCGGGGAGGTCCTACAATGAGCAGTTCTTC,CASSPSLSRAGRSYNEQFF
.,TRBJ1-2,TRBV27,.,TGTGCCAGCAGTTTAGTACCAGGGGCCGGCTATGGCTACACCTTC,CASSLVPGAGYGYTF
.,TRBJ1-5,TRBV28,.,TGTGCCAGCAGCTCCGCCGCGGGTCAGCCCCAGCATTTT,CASSSAAGQPQHF
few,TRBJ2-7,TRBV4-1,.,TGCGCCAGCAGCCAAATTGGACATTACGAGCAGTACTTC,CASSQIGHYEQYF
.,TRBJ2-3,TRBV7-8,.,TGTGCCAGCAGCTCCCCCCGGAGGGCTAGCACAGATACGCAGTATTTT,CASSSPRRASTDTQYF
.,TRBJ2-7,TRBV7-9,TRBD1,TGTGCCAGCAGCTTAGCTATGGGGACAGTATACGAGCAGTACTTC,CASSLAMGTVYEQYF
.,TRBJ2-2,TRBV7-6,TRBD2,TGTGCCAGCAGACCCGGACTAGTTAGCACCGGGGAGCTGTTTTTT,CASRPGLVSTGELFF
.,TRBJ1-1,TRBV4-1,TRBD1,TGCGCCAGCAGCCTCCTGGGGACAGGGGGAGTTGAAGCTTTCTTT,CASSLLGTGGVEAFF
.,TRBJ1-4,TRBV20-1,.,TGCAGTGCTAGTAGAGCGGTCCCTAATGAAAAACTGTTTTTT,CSASRAVPNEKLFF
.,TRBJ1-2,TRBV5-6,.,TGTGCCAGCAGCATGGGCAGCTATGGCTACACCTTC,CASSMGSYGYTF
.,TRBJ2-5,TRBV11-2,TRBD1,TGTGCCAGCAGAGGGACAGTACGAGAGACCCAGTACTTC,CASRGTVRETQYF
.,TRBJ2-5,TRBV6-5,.,TGTGCCAGCAGTTACTCAATCATGGAGACCCAGTACTTC,CASSYSIMETQYF
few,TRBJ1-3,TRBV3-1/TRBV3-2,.,TGTGCCAGCAGCCACAGGGGTGGGGGAAACACCATATATTTT,CASSHRGGGNTIYF
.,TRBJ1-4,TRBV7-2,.,TGTGCCAGCAGCTTGCCGGGGACTAATGAAAAACTGTTTTTT,CASSLPGTNEKLFF
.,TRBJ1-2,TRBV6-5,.,TGTGCCAGCAGCGCTCAGGGCCGGAATGGCTACACCTTC,CASSAQGRNGYTF
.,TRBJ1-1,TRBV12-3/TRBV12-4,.,TGTGCCAGCAGTTTGGTGGGCAACACTGAAGCTTTCTTT,CASSLVGNTEAFF
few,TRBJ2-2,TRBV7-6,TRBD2,TGTGCCAGCAGCTTAGGAACTAGCGGGACGTCCGGGGAGCTGTTTTTT,CASSLGTSGTSGELFF
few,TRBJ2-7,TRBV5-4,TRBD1,TGTGCCAGCAGCCCTCGGAAGGGGGCTTACGAGCAGTACTTC,CASSPRKGAYEQYF
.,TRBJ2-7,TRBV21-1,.,TGTGCCAGCAGCAAAGAAACTAGCGGGAGGATATCCCTGTACGAGCAGTACTTC,CASSKETSGRISLYEQYF
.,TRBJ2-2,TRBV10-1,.,TGCGCCAGCCCACAGGGGAACACCGGGGAGCTGTTTTTT,CASPQGNTGELFF
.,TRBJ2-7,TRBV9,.,TGTGCCAGCAACAAGCAGGGGGGCTGGGACGAGCAGTACTTC,CASNKQGGWDEQYF
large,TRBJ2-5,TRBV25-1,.,TGTGCCAGCAGTGAGCGGGGGCACCAAGAGACCCAGTACTTC,CASSERGHQETQYF
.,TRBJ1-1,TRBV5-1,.,TGCGCCAGCAGCTGGGGTGGAGGGAACACTGAAGCTTTCTTT,CASSWGGGNTEAFF
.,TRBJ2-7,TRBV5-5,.,TGTGCCAGCAGCTTGGGGGGCGGGGACCCCTACTACGAGCAGTACTTC,CASSLGGGDPYYEQYF
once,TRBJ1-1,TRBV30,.,TGTGCCTGGAGCCTCGGAGGGAACACTGAAGCTTTCTTT,CAWSLGGNTEAFF
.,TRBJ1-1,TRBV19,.,TGTGCCAGTAGTATAGCGGATGGCAGGCCGGCTTTCTTT,CASSIADGRPAFF
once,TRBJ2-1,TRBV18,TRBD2,TGTGCCAGCTCACCTCTCCTAGCGGGAACCTGGAATGAGCAGTTCTTC,CASSPLLAGTWNEQFF
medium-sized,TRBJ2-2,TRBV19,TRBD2,TGTGCCAGTAGTTCCCGACTAGCGGGAGGGCCCGGGGAGCTGTTTTTT,CASSSRLAGGPGELFF
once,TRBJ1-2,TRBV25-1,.,TGTGCCAGCAGTGAATCGGGTTACAATGGCTACACCTTC,CASSESGYNGYTF
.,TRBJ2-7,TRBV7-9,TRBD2,TGTGCCAGCAGCTACCCTGGGGGGGGCGAGCAGTACTTC,CASSYPGGGEQYF
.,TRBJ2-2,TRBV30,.,TGTGCGTCGGGGACTCCTAACACCGGGGAGCTGTTTTTT,CASGTPNTGELFF
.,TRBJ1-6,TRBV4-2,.,TGTGCCAGCAGCCAAGTAGGGGCAGAACGGATTTCACCCCTCCACTTT,CASSQVGAERISPLHF